These 4 T cell receptor beta chains were sequenced from one sample in a study of T cell responses to AZD1222 COVID-19 vaccine (dated by TCRdb to the early 2020s). To prepare the library, the immunoSEQ multiplex PCR assay was applied. Imported from immuneACCESS, the table was reduced by TCRdb to in-frame sequences with V and J called. These copies leave out some clones; in studies compared against another copy, an unresolved V gene accounts for under half, and the cause of the remainder is not known. The sample contains approximately 140,000 clones, 85% to 95% of them found a single time. Around 4.7% of the sample belongs to the ten largest clones. The sample's time point, from its label and the paper: baseline before first vaccination. The sample consisted of peripheral blood, taken on day 0 of AZD1222 vaccination. The receptors derive from an adult in good health.

This sequence joins TRBV30 and TRBJ2-2; no reliable D call. The germline V gene has CDR1 GTSNPN and CDR2 SVGIG (reference sequence). The CDR3 is 11 amino acids. V was shortened by 1 base and J by 8 bases, with 5 bases between the two germline ends. CDR3 DNA: TGTGCCTGGAGTGGGTCGGGGGAGCTGTTTTTT. Residues: CAWSGSGELFF.

The rearrangement uses TRBV18 and TRBJ2-2, with 9 nucleotides matching TRBD2. There are 16 residues in the CDR3. The germline V gene encodes CDR1 KGHSH and CDR2 LQKENI. Germline trimming cut 1 base from V and 1 base from J; bases unmatched to any gene: 1. The CDR3, as DNA: TGTGCCAGCTCACCACTGACTAGCGGGAACACCGGGGAGCTGTTTTTT. Translating it yields CASSPLTSGNTGELFF.

The chain employs TRBV7-6 and TRBJ2-3, with a tentative D call TRBD2 (5 bases). Germline lookup yields CDR1 SGHVS and CDR2 FNYEAQ. This CDR3 is built from 17 residues. V was shortened by 2 bases and J by 2 bases, with 17 bases between the two germline ends. CDR3 protein: CASSLRAGATYTDTQYF. The CDR3 DNA sequence: TGTGCCAGCAGCTTACGCGCGGGCGCTACCTACACAGATACGCAGTATTTT.

This chain links TRBV5-1 with TRBJ2-2; maybe TRBD1 (6 bases). Trimming took off 0 bases at V and 4 bases at J, with 13 bases between the two ends. The germline CDR1 and CDR2 sequences are SGHRS and YFSETQ. This CDR3 region has 16 residues. The CDR3 spells CASSLDGGRGTGELFF. The CDR3 DNA reads as TGCGCCAGCAGCTTGGATGGGGGCCGCGGCACCGGGGAGCTGTTTTTT.